This T cell receptor (beta chain) was identified during a study of tumor-infiltrating lymphocytes in primary liver carcinoma. CDR1 is PRHDT, CDR2 FYEKMQ, per germline (reference sequence). The CDR3 contains 14 residues. After removal of 10 bases from V and 4 bases from J, the junction contained 11 bases not matched to a gene. Unsorted whole blood served as the source of blood RNA, and germline DNA was extracted as well. The authors made TCR beta cDNA from 500 to 600 ng total RNA with a constant-region primer. Library construction for TCR beta comprised three nested multiplex PCR rounds performed with slightly modified ARM-PCR. The two initial PCR rounds, ten to eleven cycles each, used TRBV1-TRBV30 forward and C-beta reverse primers. A single record per CDR3 protein comes from TCRdb applying MiXCR to the multiplex PCR reads. The sample shows about 180,000 distinct CDR3 sequences, 60% of them seen only once.

This TCR came from a middle-aged man with primary liver carcinoma and hepatitis B virus infection. This chain joins TRBV13 and TRBJ1-1, with TRBD1 identical over 8 bases. The sample was peripheral blood. In nucleotides, the CDR3 is TGTGCCAACCTTTTGGACAGGGAGGCCACTGAAGCTTTCTTT. Translation gives CANLLDREATEAFF.